The 5 T cell receptor beta chains given below trace back to one sample, sequenced in a study of cytomegalovirus exposure and HLA in healthy donors (dated by TCRdb to about 2017). Library prep was done by the immunoSEQ multiplex PCR assay. A mixture of 60 forward primers for TCR Vbeta segments and 13 reverse primers for TCR Jbeta segments was used in the multiplex PCR. The table was pulled from immuneACCESS by TCRdb, which kept in-frame rearrangements only. Such tables lose some clones; where checked, under half of the loss comes from unresolved V genes, and the rest has no known cause. Here the sample has a few hundred thousand clones; 80% occur a single time. The ten largest clones take up more than 0.3% of the sample. Sequenced input: PBMCs. These receptors were taken from a girl aged 2 to 10 in good health and CMV-seronegative.

This clone was counted a few times. V usage is TRBV19 and J usage is TRBJ1-5, with 7 bases lining up with TRBD1. The CDR3 contains 14 residues. The germline V gene encodes CDR1 LNHDA and CDR2 SQIVND (reference sequence). Trimming took 0 bases from V and 9 from J; bases not matched to a gene: 5. CDR3 DNA sequence: TGTGCCAGTAGTATAGACGGACAGGCTCGGCCCCAGCATTTT. It yields the protein CASSIDGQARPQHF.

The chain uses TRBV30 and TRBJ1-4; TRBD1 aligns across 9 bases. This CDR3 has 15 residues. Germline trimming cut 2 bases from V and 8 bases from J; bases unmatched to any gene: 9. The germline V gene encodes CDR1 GTSNPN and CDR2 SVGIG (reference sequence). The CDR3 DNA reads as TGTGCCTGGAGTCTCAATGAGGACAGGGGAGAAAAACTGTTTTTT. Its translation is CAWSLNEDRGEKLFF.

This chain links TRBV6-6 with TRBJ1-2, with 9 nucleotides matching TRBD1. Trimming took 5 bases from V and 4 from J; bases not matched to a gene: 5. Germline values: CDR1 MNHNY, CDR2 SVGAGI (reference sequence). The CDR3 has 14 amino acids. The CDR3 DNA is TGTGCCAGCAGTATGGACAGGGGCGGCTATGGCTACACCTTC. This translates into CASSMDRGGYGYTF.

This clone was seen only a few times. The same CDR3 also results from other DNA sequences found in this sample. This sequence joins TRBV9 and TRBJ2-5, with 12 bases aligning to TRBD2. The J call may be incorrect, as the DNA end agrees better with TRBJ2-7. Germline V gives CDR1 SGDLS, CDR2 YYNGEE. The length of the CDR3 is 14 residues. This CDR3 reads CASSSGLAGYEQYF. CDR3 nucleotides: TGTGCCAGCAGCTCAGGACTAGCGGGGTACGAGCAGTACTTC.

Here the CDR3 reads CASSPRSSSGYNEQFF. CDR3 coding DNA: TGTGCCAGCTCACCACGATCTTCTAGCGGCTACAATGAGCAGTTCTTC. The V call is TRBV18, the J call TRBJ2-1; 7 bases agree with TRBD2. Germline lookup yields CDR1 KGHSH and CDR2 LQKENI. The CDR3 is made up of 16 amino acids. The V and J ends lost 1 base and 3 bases, in that order; junction bases with no gene match: 6.